The present T cell receptor beta chain was sequenced within a study of metastatic and nonmetastatic thyroid tumors. About the study: From malignant and benign thyroid patients, repertoires in blood and in tumor or nodule tissue were compared.

MiXCR re-clonotyped the PCR reads for TCRdb. The data show approximately 30,000 clones, with roughly 17% seen just once and approximately 6.1% held by the top ten. This clone occurred many times. Treatment of any kind had been given to no patient before thyroid surgery. Trimming took 3 bases from V and 3 from J, leaving 3 bases between them. In germline, CDR1 is LNHNV, CDR2 YYDKDF (reference sequence). CDR3 length: 13 amino acids. The receptor was derived from a male donor with papillary thyroid cancer or a benign thyroid nodule (not recorded which). Some clones in this sample may be carry-over from other donors' samples. The rearrangement uses TRBV15 and TRBJ2-6; no definite D call. The sample consisted of blood. CDR3 nucleotide sequence: TGTGCCACCAGCAGTCTTGGGGCCAACGTCCTGACTTTC. Protein: CATSSLGANVLTF.